This passage covers 32 T cell receptor beta chains from one sample sequenced in a study of Graves' ophthalmopathy and Graves' hyperthyroidism. Amplified TCR beta CDR3 regions were obtained using RNA transcripts as template. The library came from an HTBI-primed first-round RT-PCR and a second-round multiplex PCR. MiXCR, applied by TCRdb to the multiplex PCR reads, yields one record per CDR3 protein. The data hold about 500,000 distinct CDR3 sequences, with around 15% observed a single time. Sequencing was carried out using blood. Receptors were obtained from a woman aged 30 to 39 with Graves' ophthalmopathy.

This clonotype showed up many times. The gene calls are TRBV7-9 and TRBJ2-5, with TRBD2 identical over 8 bases. Germline CDR1 and CDR2: SEHNR and FQNEAQ (reference sequence). This CDR3 region has 14 residues. J lost 5 bases, V lost 7 bases, and 9 bases had no gene match. The CDR3 protein is CASTTGGRRETQYF. CDR3 nucleotide sequence: TGTGCCAGCACGACGGGGGGGCGCCGGGAGACCCAGTACTTC.

This clonotype occurred many times. The V gene is TRBV2, the J gene TRBJ1-1; D perhaps matches TRBD1 (6 bases). This CDR3 is 12 amino acids long. Germline V gives CDR1 SNHLY, CDR2 FYNNEI. Between the trimmed V and J ends, which lost 11 bases and 4 bases, there was a span of 14 bases. The CDR3 is CAGGAGVTEAFF. The CDR3 nucleotides read TGTGCCGGGGGGGCAGGGGTCACTGAAGCTTTCTTT.

The rearrangement uses TRBV19 and TRBJ2-7; 7 bases agree with TRBD1. The trim removed 2 bases at V and 3 bases at J, leaving 4 bases unmatched. Looked up from germline, CDR1 is LNHDA and CDR2 is SQIVND (reference sequence). CDR3 length equals 14 residues. The CDR3 region has the DNA TGTGCCAGTAGTATACAAGGGGGCGGCTACGAGCAGTACTTC. Translated: CASSIQGGGYEQYF.

The sample holds many counts of this clonotype. This chain uses TRBV15 with TRBJ1-1; no clear D. The CDR3 spans 13 residues. Deletions cut 5 bases from V and 5 bases from J, with 12 bases between. Looked up from germline, CDR1 is LNHNV and CDR2 is YYDKDF (reference sequence). The CDR3 DNA reads as TGTGCCACCAGCCCCGGATCCGGGACTGAAGCTTTCTTT. It encodes CATSPGSGTEAFF.

The V call is TRBV27, the J call TRBJ1-5; D not resolved. The germline V gene encodes CDR1 MNHEY and CDR2 SMNVEV (reference sequence). The CDR3 is made up of 14 amino acids. V was cut by 11 bases and J by 0 bases, with 14 bases left in between. The CDR3 reads CAGVSLGSNQPQHF. The CDR3 coding sequence is TGTGCCGGGGTCTCCCTCGGTAGCAATCAGCCCCAGCATTTT.

This chain joins TRBV19 and TRBJ2-2, with D perhaps matching TRBD1 (5 bases). This CDR3 is 16 amino acids long. Germline-derived CDR1 and CDR2 are LNHDA and SQIVND (reference sequence). The germline V and J ends were trimmed by 4 bases and 3 bases, with 15 bases remaining between them. CDR3 sequence (DNA): TGTGCCAGTAGTACGCCAAGGGGAATCGACACCGGGGAGCTGTTTTTT. As protein: CASSTPRGIDTGELFF. The full variable domain, with the rest looked up from reference TRBV19 and TRBJ2-2, is DGGITQSPKYLFRKEGQNVTLSCEQNLNHDAMYWYRQDPGQGLRLIYYSQIVNDFQKGDIAEGYSVSREKKESFPLTVTSAQKNPTAFYLCASSTPRGIDTGELFFGEGSRLTVL.

This clonotype was seen ten or more times. The CDR3 region is CATSDSSGRSGANVLTF. DNA for the CDR3: TGTGCCACCAGTGATTCTAGCGGGAGATCTGGGGCCAACGTCCTGACTTTC. This chain uses TRBV24-1 with TRBJ2-6; 10 bases line up with TRBD2. The CDR3 is made up of 17 amino acids. Germline V lookup: CDR1 KGHDR, CDR2 SFDVKD. V lost 2 bases, J lost 1 base, and 1 base stayed unmatched.

This clonotype was seen at least ten times. This sequence joins TRBV6-5 and TRBJ1-2, with no clear D. The V end lost 2 bases, the J end lost 6 bases, and 13 bases lay between the germline ends. The length of the CDR3 is 14 residues. Per the germline V gene, CDR1 is MNHEY and CDR2 is SVGAGI. The CDR3 bases are TGTGCCAGCAGTTACCTCCCTCTCGGGCATGGCTACACCTTC. Protein sequence: CASSYLPLGHGYTF.

This clonotype has a count of ten or more. The chain carries TRBV20-1 and TRBJ1-2; TRBD1 agrees at 7 bases. Losses at the gene ends were 1 base for V and 7 bases for J; bases not matched to a gene: 21. Germline-derived CDR1 and CDR2 are DFQATT and SNEGSKA (reference sequence). The CDR3 length is 18 residues. The DNA of the CDR3 is TGCAGTGCTAGAGTAAGATTCGCGGGACAGCGTCTACTCGGTGGCTACACCTTC. This gives the protein CSARVRFAGQRLLGGYTF.

The chain carries TRBV12-5 and TRBJ1-4; the D is unclear. Trimming shortened V by 0 bases and J by 0 bases, and 17 bases separated the two germline ends. Germline CDR1 and CDR2: LGHNT and FRNRAP. The CDR3 is 19 amino acids. CDR3 nucleotides: TGTGCTAGTGGTTTGGTACAGAAGGGTTGGGCTACAACTAATGAAAAACTGTTTTTT. Its translation is CASGLVQKGWATTNEKLFF. Supplemented by reference TRBV12-5 and TRBJ1-4, the full variable domain reads DARVTQTPRHKVTEMGQEVTMRCQPILGHNTVFWYRQTMMQGLELLAYFRNRAPLDDSGMPKDRFSAEMPDATLATLKIQPSEPRDSAVYFCASGLVQKGWATTNEKLFFGSGTQLSVL.

Ten or more counts support this clonotype. The rearrangement links TRBV6-5 to TRBJ1-2; the match to TRBD1 covers 8 bases. With 0 bases clipped from V and 8 bases from J, the junction kept 8 bases outside the gene matches. The length of the CDR3 is 15 residues. CDR1 and CDR2 (germline): MNHEY, SVGAGI. For the CDR3, the DNA is TGTGCCAGCAGTTACTCGAGCGGGACAGGAGGAGGCTACACCTTC. Translation gives CASSYSSGTGGGYTF.

The gene calls are TRBV18 and TRBJ2-7; TRBD1 or TRBD2 may be the D gene (5 bases each). The CDR3 loop spans 15 amino acids. V was pared by 6 bases and J by 2 bases, with 17 bases between. Germline V CDR1 and CDR2: KGHSH, LQKENI. CDR3 in amino acids: CASSTRDVGAYEQYF. CDR3 DNA sequence: TGTGCCAGCTCTACCAGGGACGTAGGGGCCTACGAGCAGTACTTC.

This clonotype was detected many times. The DNA for the CDR3 is TGCAGTGCCCCGGTGGCTAGCGGCCATCCCGGCATCTCCTACGAGCAGTACTTC. It encodes CSAPVASGHPGISYEQYF. The chain employs TRBV20-1 and TRBJ2-7, with TRBD2 matching over 7 bases. This CDR3 has 18 residues. Per the germline V gene, CDR1 is DFQATT and CDR2 is SNEGSKA (reference sequence). Losses at the gene ends were 6 bases for V and 0 bases for J; bases not matched to a gene: 20.

The table lists this clonotype with a few counts. At one end, the junction sequence differs from germline, possibly due to a read error. This sequence joins TRBV5-1 and TRBJ2-2, with TRBD1 matching over 8 bases. Germline V lookup: CDR1 SGHRS, CDR2 YFSETQ. This CDR3 spans 15 amino acids. The CDR3 sequence is CASSTTGENTGEPFF. The CDR3 DNA reads TGCGCCAGCAGCACGACAGGGGAGAACACCGGGGAGCCGTTTTTT.

This clonotype showed up many times. One end of the junction fails to match germline, which may point to a read error. The chain links TRBV7-7 to TRBJ1-1; D remains unclear. The CDR3 runs to 13 residues. The germline V gene has CDR1 SSHAT and CDR2 FNYEAQ (reference sequence). The CDR3, as DNA: TGTGCTAGCAGCCTCAACTTCGGCACTGAAGCTTTCTTT. Translated, it gives CASSLNFGTEAFF.

In this sample, this clonotype turned up many times. The chain recombines TRBV27 with TRBJ1-2, with D perhaps matching TRBD1 (5 bases). The CDR3 covers 14 residues. V lost 6 bases, J lost 6 bases, and 17 bases lay in between. From germline, CDR1 is MNHEY and CDR2 SMNVEV (reference sequence). CDR3 bases: TGTGCCAGCAGCACCCTGGGGGGGTTAGATGGCTACACCTTC. Translated: CASSTLGGLDGYTF.

This clonotype came up many times. This chain links TRBV20-1 with TRBJ2-5; 11 bases are shared with TRBD1. V gave up 4 bases and J gave up 5 bases; unmatched junction bases: 9. CDR1 and CDR2 (germline): DFQATT, SNEGSKA (reference sequence). The CDR3 length is 15 residues. CDR3 nucleotides: TGCAGTGCTAAGACGGACAGGGGGCTAGGGGAGACCCAGTACTTC. This sequence encodes CSAKTDRGLGETQYF.

The chain recombines TRBV10-2 with TRBJ2-7; D uncertain. CDR3 length: 12 residues. V lost 2 bases and J 2 bases, leaving 4 bases between the germline ends. Germline V gives CDR1 WSHSY, CDR2 SAAADI. The CDR3 region has the DNA TGCGCCAGCAGTGAGGATGCCTACGAGCAGTACTTC. It specifies CASSEDAYEQYF.

Many counts were recorded for this clonotype. The chain uses TRBV6-4 and TRBJ2-6; perhaps TRBD1 as D (5 bases). V was cut by 5 bases and J by 0 bases, with 11 bases left in between. The CDR3 totals 16 residues. Germline V gene lookup returns CDR1 MRHNA and CDR2 SNTAGT. This CDR3 is CASSRTYPSGANVLTF. For the CDR3, the DNA is TGTGCCAGCAGTAGGACATACCCCTCTGGGGCCAACGTCCTGACTTTC.

This clonotype came up many times. The chain is built from TRBV6-4 and TRBJ2-7; D tentatively fits TRBD1 or TRBD2 (5 bases each). Germline V CDR1 and CDR2: MRHNA, SNTAGT. V lost 7 bases and J lost 3, with 13 bases in between. The CDR3 is made up of 13 amino acids. The chain's CDR3 is CASTRGPLYEQYF. CDR3 in DNA: TGTGCCAGCACCCGGGGCCCTCTCTACGAGCAGTACTTC.

This clonotype was recorded many times. The rearrangement joins TRBV10-3 to TRBJ2-7; D not certain. The CDR3 loop spans 14 amino acids. The V gene lost 3 bases and the J gene lost 0 bases, with 9 bases spanning the gap. Germline loops: CDR1 ENHRY, CDR2 SYGVKD. The CDR3 reads CAISDHAGSYEQYF. As DNA, the CDR3 is TGTGCCATCAGTGATCATGCAGGCTCCTACGAGCAGTACTTC.

There are many counts of this clonotype. The chain carries TRBV20-1 and TRBJ2-5, with unresolved D. Germline V gives CDR1 DFQATT, CDR2 SNEGSKA (reference sequence). Trimming took 2 bases from V and 1 from J, leaving 5 bases between them. There are 12 residues in the CDR3. The CDR3 region is CSARWGQETQYF. For the CDR3, the DNA is TGCAGTGCTAGATGGGGCCAAGAGACCCAGTACTTC.

This clonotype was observed at least ten times. The chain links TRBV6-1 to TRBJ2-7; weak D call: TRBD2 (6 bases). V lost 10 bases and J lost 5, with 18 bases in between. Germline CDR1 and CDR2: MNHNS and SASEGT. CDR3 size: 13 residues. CDR3 residues: CATSGEAGHEQYF. CDR3 bases: TGTGCCACCTCGGGAGAAGCGGGCCACGAGCAGTACTTC.

This clonotype was observed many times. The V gene is TRBV28, the J gene TRBJ2-7; tentatively, D is TRBD2 (7 bases). The CDR3 extends over 13 amino acids. Germline CDR1 reads MDHEN; CDR2 reads SYDVKM. V lost 8 bases and J lost 7, with 18 bases in between. The CDR3 loop is CASGTGRAREQYF. DNA of the CDR3: TGTGCCAGCGGAACAGGGAGGGCGCGGGAGCAGTACTTC.

This sequence joins TRBV6-5 and TRBJ2-5, with TRBD2 matching over 14 bases. J lost 4 bases, V lost 4 bases, and 5 bases had no gene match. The CDR3 covers 16 residues. Germline V gene lookup returns CDR1 MNHEY and CDR2 SVGAGI. As DNA, the CDR3 is TGTGCCAGCAGTTTGGGACTAGCGGGAGAGTCAGAGACCCAGTACTTC. This sequence encodes CASSLGLAGESETQYF.

This clonotype was recorded many times. V usage is TRBV6-5 and J usage is TRBJ2-7, with D perhaps TRBD2 (5 bases). V lost 0 bases to trimming and J lost 5 bases, with 14 bases between them. CDR3 length equals 15 residues. Germline V gives CDR1 MNHEY, CDR2 SVGAGI. CDR3 coding DNA: TGTGCCAGCAGTTACTCGAGTGGGTCTAGCAACGAGCAGTACTTC. Translation: CASSYSSGSSNEQYF.

This clonotype was counted many times. The chain recombines TRBV5-1 with TRBJ1-2; 11 bases are shared with TRBD1. The V gene end was trimmed by 4 bases and the J gene end by 5 bases; junction bases not matched to a gene: 4. There are 14 residues in the CDR3. Germline CDR1 and CDR2: SGHRS and YFSETQ. The CDR3 nucleotides are TGCGCCAGCAGCATCGGACAGGGGGCGTATGGCTACACCTTC. Translation: CASSIGQGAYGYTF.

This clonotype was seen many times. V gene TRBV19 combines with J gene TRBJ1-2; D is ambiguous. The CDR3 sequence is 14 residues long. The V gene lost 7 bases and the J gene lost 0 bases, with 12 bases spanning the gap. Germline loops: CDR1 LNHDA, CDR2 SQIVND (reference sequence). DNA for the CDR3: TGTGCCAGTACTACCACCGGGACTAACTATGGCTACACCTTC. It codes for CASTTTGTNYGYTF.

This clonotype was picked up many times. The gene calls are TRBV5-1 and TRBJ1-6, with 10 nucleotides matching TRBD1. The length of the CDR3 is 14 residues. The J segment lost 14 bases and the V segment lost 6 bases, leaving 11 bases of the junction unmatched. The germline V gene encodes CDR1 SGHRS and CDR2 YFSETQ. The CDR3, as DNA: TGCGCCAGCAACACCGGGACAGGGGAGGTATCCCTCCACTTT. Translation: CASNTGTGEVSLHF.

This clonotype was seen at least ten times. The CDR3 bases are TGTGCCAGCAGCCCCTCGACAGGGTCTGGAAACACCATATATTTT. It translates to CASSPSTGSGNTIYF. This chain joins TRBV7-2 and TRBJ1-3, with TRBD1 identical over 7 bases. V dropped 5 bases and J dropped 1; count of bases not matched to a gene: 5. The CDR3 is 15 amino acids. The V gene's germline CDR1 is SGHTA and CDR2 FQGNSA.

This clonotype occurred many times. The CDR3 sequence: CASSPSTGSYEQYF. The CDR3 DNA follows: TGTGCCAGCAGCCCCTCTACAGGTAGCTACGAGCAGTACTTC. The genes are TRBV12-3 or TRBV12-4 and TRBJ2-7; tentative D call: TRBD1 (5 bases). The CDR3 contains 14 residues. V dropped 6 bases and J dropped 3 bases, with 15 bases sitting between them.

This clonotype was seen ten or more times. The V call is TRBV19, the J call TRBJ2-5, with unresolved D. The germline V gene has CDR1 LNHDA and CDR2 SQIVND (reference sequence). Trimming shortened V by 10 bases and J by 2 bases, and 17 bases separated the two germline ends. The length of the CDR3 is 14 residues. The CDR3 sequence is CATRTESRQETQYF. The CDR3 bases are TGTGCCACCCGAACTGAAAGCAGACAAGAGACCCAGTACTTC. Combining the CDR3 with reference TRBV19 and TRBJ2-5 gives the whole variable domain DGGITQSPKYLFRKEGQNVTLSCEQNLNHDAMYWYRQDPGQGLRLIYYSQIVNDFQKGDIAEGYSVSREKKESFPLTVTSAQKNPTAFYLCATRTESRQETQYFGPGTRLLVL.